The rows below give T cell receptor beta chains drawn from one sample of a study of OX40 agonist ivuxolimab in advanced cancers. Libraries were prepared by immunoSEQ multiplex PCR; TCRdb keeps only in-frame clonotypes and omits some of them. The sample yields 40,000 to 60,000 clones, 85% to 90% seen once. The material sequenced was CD4+ or CD8+ T cells sorted from blood, taken in a trial of the OX40 agonist ivuxolimab. These receptors originate from an adult with an advanced solid tumor such as melanoma, head and neck, liver or kidney cancer. Both conserved end residues are part of each CDR3. The D gene is left open where the match is weak. A row's size may be missing; if present it is once, few, many or a size class.

j_call	v_call	clone_size	d_call	cdr3_nt	cdr3_aa
TRBJ2-7	TRBV6-1	few	-	TGTGCTTCAAGGACAATCACCTATTTGGATTACGAGCAGTACTTC	CASRTITYLDYEQYF
TRBJ2-1	TRBV10-3	once	-	TGTGCCATCAGTGAGTCGACGGCGCAAAGAGGCGATGAGCAGTTCTTC	CAISESTAQRGDEQFF
TRBJ2-2	TRBV7-9	once	-	TGTGCCAGCAGCTTAGCAGGGGGGAACTCCGGGGAGCTGTTTTTT	CASSLAGGNSGELFF
TRBJ2-1	TRBV28	-	TRBD2	TGTGCCAGCAGCCGGGCTAGCGGGAAATCCTACAATGAGCAGTTCTTC	CASSRASGKSYNEQFF
TRBJ2-5	TRBV5-1	-	TRBD1	TGCGCCGGCAGCTATACAGGGGGCGGAGAGACCCAGTACTTC	CAGSYTGGGETQYF
TRBJ2-3	TRBV28	-	TRBD1	TGTGCCAGCAGAAATGACAGGGGGCTGACAGATACGCAGTATTTT	CASRNDRGLTDTQYF
TRBJ2-5	TRBV5-8	once	-	TGTGCCAGCAGCCCCCCCGGGACTCTCCAAGAGACCCAGTACTTC	CASSPPGTLQETQYF
TRBJ2-3	TRBV11-3	-	TRBD1	TGTGCCAGCAGCAACGGACAGGGGGAGGTGGATACGCAGTATTTT	CASSNGQGEVDTQYF
TRBJ1-2	TRBV4-1	-	-	TGCGCCAGCAGCCAAGCTTACAGGGTTCGGAACTATGGCTACACCTTC	CASSQAYRVRNYGYTF
TRBJ1-1	TRBV10-3	-	TRBD1	TGTGCCATTTCGGGACAGGGTGCGGACACTGAAGCTTTCTTT	CAISGQGADTEAFF
TRBJ2-7	TRBV5-6	-	-	TGTGCCAGCAGCTTACTAGCCTCCGAGCAGTACTTC	CASSLLASEQYF
TRBJ1-3	TRBV7-9	-	TRBD1	TGTGCCAGCAGCCAGGACAGGGACTCTGGAAACACCATATATTTT	CASSQDRDSGNTIYF
TRBJ1-2	TRBV5-6	-	TRBD1	TGTGCCAGCAGCAAAGACAGGGTGGTCTATGGCTACACCTTC	CASSKDRVVYGYTF
TRBJ2-4	TRBV5-4	-	TRBD1	TGTGCCAGCAGCCCTGGGACAGGGAGGGAGGCCAAAAACATTCAGTACTTC	CASSPGTGREAKNIQYF
TRBJ2-5	TRBV29-1	-	-	TGCAGCGGAGGGGGGCAACAAGAGACCCAGTACTTC	CSGGGQQETQYF
TRBJ2-1	TRBV28	-	TRBD2	TGTGCCAGCGGCGCCCAGCGGGAGGGCCTAGATGAGCAGTTCTTC	CASGAQREGLDEQFF
TRBJ2-7	TRBV28	-	-	TGTGCCAGCAGTAGGGACTCCTACGAGCAGTACTTC	CASSRDSYEQYF
TRBJ1-2	TRBV28	-	TRBD1	TGTGCCAGCAGGGAGACAGGGGCAGGGTATGGCTACACCTTC	CASRETGAGYGYTF
TRBJ2-1	TRBV6-5	-	TRBD2	TGTGCCAGCAGTCGCGGGGGAGGACTAGGCAATGAGCAGTTCTTC	CASSRGGGLGNEQFF
TRBJ1-3	TRBV6-5	-	-	TGTGCCAGCATCGGGAGACAGTTCTCTGGAAACACCATATATTTT	CASIGRQFSGNTIYF
TRBJ2-1	TRBV6-1	-	TRBD2	TGTGCCAGCAGTGTACTAGCGGGGGGCGACATTTACAATGAGCAGTTCTTC	CASSVLAGGDIYNEQFF
TRBJ1-6	TRBV28	-	-	TGTGCCAGCAGGCCACCTGGCCGGAGCTCCTATAATTCACCCCTCCACTTT	CASRPPGRSSYNSPLHF
TRBJ2-7	TRBV7-2	-	TRBD1	TGTGCCAGCAGCCCCCGGGACAGCGGATGGAATGGGGAGCAGTACTTC	CASSPRDSGWNGEQYF
TRBJ2-7	TRBV7-2	-	TRBD1	TGTGCCAGCAGCCAGACCGGGACAGGGGCTGACGAGCAGTACTTC	CASSQTGTGADEQYF
TRBJ1-1	TRBV7-9	medium-sized	-	TGTGCCAGCAGCTTACAATCAGAGAACACTGAAGCTTTCTTT	CASSLQSENTEAFF
TRBJ1-1	TRBV20-1	-	-	TGCAGTGCTCTTGGGACGGAAGCTTTCTTT	CSALGTEAFF
TRBJ1-2	TRBV6-5	-	-	TGTGCCAGCAGTTCGAGGACGGACCCCCACTATGGCTACACCTTC	CASSSRTDPHYGYTF
TRBJ1-6	TRBV6-5	-	-	TGTGCCAGCAGTTACAGGGGAGGGTCACCCCTCCACTTT	CASSYRGGSPLHF
TRBJ1-3	TRBV30	-	-	TGTGCCTGGAGTGTACGTATTGGGCCTGGAAACACCATATATTTT	CAWSVRIGPGNTIYF
TRBJ2-1	TRBV10-1	-	TRBD2	TGCGCCAGCAGCCCTAGCGGGAGTCTCGGAAGGAATGAGCAGTTCTTC	CASSPSGSLGRNEQFF
TRBJ2-5	TRBV11-2	-	-	TGTGCCAGCAGCTTAAGGGGTGGGGGCATGGAGACCCAGTACTTC	CASSLRGGGMETQYF
TRBJ2-1	TRBV7-9	few	-	TGTGCCAGCAGTCCCTACCCCCCAGGTTACAATGAGCAGTTCTTC	CASSPYPPGYNEQFF
TRBJ2-1	TRBV7-3	-	-	TGTGCCAGCAGCTTATACAGCTCCTACAATGAGCAGTTCTTC	CASSLYSSYNEQFF
TRBJ2-3	TRBV11-2	once	-	TGTGCCAGCAGCTTATCAGAAGGCACAGATACGCAGTATTTT	CASSLSEGTDTQYF
TRBJ1-1	TRBV6-1	-	-	TGTGCCAGCAGCACCGGGCCGTACACTGAAGCTTTCTTT	CASSTGPYTEAFF
TRBJ1-6	TRBV10-3	once	-	TGTGCCATCAGTGAAGGGGGGAGCTCCTATAATTCACCCCTCCACTTT	CAISEGGSSYNSPLHF
TRBJ2-1	TRBV10-3	-	-	TGTGCCATCAGTGACCAACAAGGGATGAATGAGCAGTTCTTC	CAISDQQGMNEQFF
TRBJ1-1	TRBV18	-	-	TGTGCCAGCTCACCCGACTGGGGAATGAACACTGAAGCTTTCTTT	CASSPDWGMNTEAFF
TRBJ2-7	TRBV30	-	TRBD2	TGTGCCTGGAGCGTAAGCGGGGGGGCCTACGAGCAGTACTTC	CAWSVSGGAYEQYF
TRBJ2-3	TRBV9	-	-	TGTGCCAGCAGCGTTAGCGGATACCGCACAGATACGCAGTATTTT	CASSVSGYRTDTQYF
TRBJ1-2	TRBV25-1	-	-	TGTGCCAGCAGTTTTGGCGGTGATGGCTACACCTTC	CASSFGGDGYTF
TRBJ1-2	TRBV2	-	TRBD1	TGTGCCAGCAGTCTTCAGGGGGGACTTAACTATGGCTACACCTTC	CASSLQGGLNYGYTF
TRBJ2-5	TRBV18	-	-	TGTGCCAGCTCCGTCCGGGGTAAGGAGACCCAGTACTTC	CASSVRGKETQYF
TRBJ2-4	TRBV11-2	-	-	TGTGCCAGCAGCTTAAGTGGGCAGGTAGAAAACATTCAGTACTTC	CASSLSGQVENIQYF
TRBJ2-7	TRBV6-5	-	-	TGTGCCAGCAGTTACGTTGGGGGTTTAGTTGACGAGCAGTACTTC	CASSYVGGLVDEQYF
TRBJ2-1	TRBV28	-	TRBD2	TGTGCCAGCCTTACTAGCGGGGCCTACAATGAGCAGTTCTTC	CASLTSGAYNEQFF
TRBJ2-1	TRBV6-1	-	TRBD1	TGTGCCAGCAGTGGCTCAAGGATTCCTGTGGGACAGGTATACAATGAGCAGTTCTTC	CASSGSRIPVGQVYNEQFF
TRBJ1-6	TRBV28	-	-	TGTGCCAGCATTCGGGGAGATGGAGGCTCACCCCTCCACTTT	CASIRGDGGSPLHF
TRBJ1-6	TRBV21-1	-	-	TGTGCCAGCAGCCAAAGTGGGACAGGGGGTACTAATTCACCCCTCCACTTT	CASSQSGTGGTNSPLHF
TRBJ2-5	TRBV6-5	-	-	TGTGCCAGCAGCCGCCTTCCGGGGGCCGGTGAGACCCAGTACTTC	CASSRLPGAGETQYF
TRBJ1-2	TRBV7-8	-	TRBD1	TGTGCCAGCAGTTCCGGGACAGGGACTATCTATGGCTACACCTTC	CASSSGTGTIYGYTF
TRBJ2-7	TRBV18	-	TRBD1	TGTGCCAGCTCACCAACGGGACAGGCCTACGAGCAGTACTTC	CASSPTGQAYEQYF
TRBJ2-7	TRBV10-2	-	-	TGCGCCAGCAGTGAGTCACGGGGCAGGGGCGTACTCTACGAGCAGTACTTC	CASSESRGRGVLYEQYF
TRBJ1-3	TRBV9	-	-	TGTGCCAGCAGCGAACGGGGTTTATCTGGAAACACCATATATTTT	CASSERGLSGNTIYF
TRBJ2-2	TRBV2	-	-	TGTGCCAGCAGTTGGCAGCTTATACCCACCGGGGAGCTGTTTTTT	CASSWQLIPTGELFF
TRBJ2-5	TRBV11-2	-	-	TGTGCCAGCAGCTTAGACAGGGTAGAGACCCAGTACTTC	CASSLDRVETQYF
TRBJ2-1	TRBV23-1	-	TRBD2	TGCGCCAGCAGTCGCCACCGGGGGGGGGCATACAATGAGCAGTTCTTC	CASSRHRGGAYNEQFF
TRBJ2-5	TRBV18	-	TRBD2	TGTGCCAGCTCACCCCTGGCGGGGGGGGAGACCCAGTACTTC	CASSPLAGGETQYF
TRBJ2-1	TRBV6-5	-	-	TGTGCCAGCAGTTACTCTCCAGAGTCCTACAATGAGCAGTTCTTC	CASSYSPESYNEQFF